One and the same sample provided the 28 T cell receptor beta chains below, sequenced in a study of blood T cell repertoires in COVID-19. Produced via immunoSEQ multiplex PCR; TCRdb's table is partial and in-frame only. The sample holds nearly 350,000 clones; roughly 86% are singletons and the top ten take about 7%. Sequences were obtained from peripheral blood. The receptors shown here come from a woman between 70 and 85 years old with COVID-19, enrolled during active disease.

The V call is TRBV13, the J call TRBJ1-1; possibly TRBD1 for D (6 bases). Per the germline V gene, CDR1 is PRHDT and CDR2 is FYEKMQ (reference sequence). With 5 bases removed from V and 3 bases from J, the gap between germline ends came to 7 bases. CDR3 length: 12 amino acids. The CDR3 nucleotides read TGTGCCAGCAGCCACAGGGACACTGAAGCTTTCTTT. It translates to CASSHRDTEAFF.

The rearrangement links TRBV10-3 to TRBJ2-7; weak D call: TRBD1 (6 bases). V was cut by 7 bases and J by 5 bases, with 15 bases left in between. CDR1 is ENHRY and CDR2 is SYGVKD in the germline V gene. The CDR3 runs to 13 residues. CDR3 in amino acids: CAINNRQGHEQYF. The CDR3 region has the DNA TGTGCCATCAACAATAGGCAGGGGCACGAGCAGTACTTC.

J is TRBJ2-1 and V is TRBV24-1; a possible D gene is TRBD1 (6 bases). The germline V gene encodes CDR1 KGHDR and CDR2 SFDVKD. Trimming stripped 3 bases from V and 9 bases from J, with 11 bases between. CDR3 length: 13 amino acids. CDR3 region: CATSDPGVAEQFF. The DNA for the CDR3 is TGTGCCACCAGTGATCCAGGGGTAGCTGAGCAGTTCTTC.

V and J are TRBV9 and TRBJ1-1; 7 bases match TRBD1. Germline V gives CDR1 SGDLS, CDR2 YYNGEE. CDR3 length: 15 residues. Trimming removed 0 bases from V and 6 bases from J; junction bases left unmatched: 8. CDR3 region: CASSVGAGGWSEAFF. Here the CDR3 DNA reads TGTGCCAGCAGCGTAGGGGCAGGGGGGTGGTCTGAAGCTTTCTTT.

Remarks on this clone: This same CDR3 is encoded by further DNA sequences in the sample. This chain uses TRBV3-1 (or the pseudogene TRBV3-2) with TRBJ2-2, with a weak D call TRBD2 (6 bases). This CDR3 comprises 13 residues. The V end was cut by 4 bases, the J end by 6 bases, with 9 bases between. The germline V gene has CDR1 LGHDT and CDR2 YNNKEL (reference sequence). The CDR3 here is CASSLGGAGELFF. The CDR3 region has the DNA TGTGCCAGCAGCCTAGGCGGGGCCGGGGAGCTGTTTTTT.

This clone has more than one count but fewer than ten. This chain uses TRBV5-1 with TRBJ2-3; TRBD2 matches 9 bases. Per germline, CDR1 SGHRS and CDR2 YFSETQ. Trimming removed 7 bases from V and 6 bases from J; junction bases left unmatched: 9. This CDR3 region has 14 residues. CDR3 region: CASRQGLAIDTQYF. DNA of the CDR3: TGCGCCAGCCGGCAGGGACTAGCCATCGATACGCAGTATTTT.

The chain employs TRBV5-1 and TRBJ1-2; D perhaps matches TRBD1 (6 bases). Germline values: CDR1 SGHRS, CDR2 YFSETQ. With 6 bases removed from V and 4 bases from J, the gap between germline ends came to 7 bases. The CDR3 has 11 amino acids. The CDR3 reads CASKDSYGYTF. CDR3 in DNA: TGCGCCAGCAAGGACAGCTATGGCTACACCTTC.

The chain combines TRBV3-1 (or the pseudogene TRBV3-2) with TRBJ1-1, with 8 nucleotides matching TRBD1. Losses at the gene ends were 4 bases for V and 1 base for J; bases not matched to a gene: 5. Germline CDR1 LGHDT, CDR2 YNNKEL (reference sequence). This CDR3 has 15 amino acids. CDR3 sequence: CASSPQQGENTEAFF. The CDR3 DNA is TGTGCCAGCAGCCCTCAACAGGGGGAGAACACTGAAGCTTTCTTT.

The CDR3 protein is CASSRQGAGNSPLHF. The DNA of the CDR3 is TGTGCCAGCAGCCGGCAGGGGGCCGGCAATTCACCCCTCCACTTT. The rearrangement uses TRBV14 and TRBJ1-6; TRBD1 agrees at 8 bases. J lost 7 bases, V lost 4 bases, and 6 bases had no gene match. Germline loops: CDR1 SGHDN, CDR2 FVKESK. The CDR3 has 15 amino acids.

This rearrangement joins TRBV19 to TRBJ2-3, with 12 bases matching TRBD2. J was trimmed by 5 bases and V by 5 bases; bases with no gene match: 11. The germline gives CDR1 LNHDA, CDR2 SQIVND (reference sequence). This CDR3 region has 17 residues. CDR3 sequence (DNA): TGTGCCAGTAGTCCCCAGCTAGCGGGGGGGCAAAGAGATACGCAGTATTTT. Its protein product is CASSPQLAGGQRDTQYF.

The chain is built from TRBV4-1 and TRBJ1-2; no clear D gene. The germline CDR1 and CDR2 sequences are MGHRA and YSYEKL. This CDR3 contains 13 residues. V lost 1 base, J lost 6 bases, and 9 bases lay in between. The CDR3 coding sequence is TGCGCCAGCAGCCAAGCGGTACGGGATGGCTACACCTTC. Residues: CASSQAVRDGYTF.

The gene calls are TRBV5-1 and TRBJ2-1, with D possibly being TRBD1 (6 bases). The CDR3 is 14 amino acids. Trimming stripped 6 bases from V and 0 bases from J, with 10 bases between. Germline V gene sequence: CDR1 SGHRS, CDR2 YFSETQ. CDR3 loop: CASTRGDSYNEQFF. The CDR3 DNA is TGCGCCAGCACCAGGGGTGACTCCTACAATGAGCAGTTCTTC.

The chain employs TRBV9 and TRBJ2-1; TRBD2 matches 7 bases. J was trimmed by 2 bases and V by 0 bases; bases with no gene match: 5. Germline CDR1 reads SGDLS; CDR2 reads YYNGEE. This CDR3 comprises 16 residues. In DNA form, the CDR3 reads TGTGCCAGCAGCGTAGGAGCGGGGCCCGCCTACAATGAGCAGTTCTTC. Protein sequence: CASSVGAGPAYNEQFF.

The V and J genes are TRBV2 and TRBJ2-7; 7 bases fit TRBD1. This CDR3 contains 12 residues. CDR1 and CDR2 (germline): SNHLY, FYNNEI. V lost 8 bases, J lost 4 bases, and 5 bases stayed unmatched. The chain's CDR3 is CASRDREYEQYF. The CDR3 DNA reads TGTGCCAGCCGGGACAGAGAATACGAGCAGTACTTC.

In DNA, the CDR3 is TGTGCCTGGTGGCTAGCGGGCTCAACCGGGGAGCTGTTTTTT. It specifies CAWWLAGSTGELFF. The genes are TRBV30 and TRBJ2-2, with TRBD2 identical over 8 bases. The germline CDR1 and CDR2 sequences are GTSNPN and SVGIG (reference sequence). V lost 5 bases, J lost 5 bases, and 7 bases stayed unmatched. The CDR3 consists of 14 residues.

The chain couples TRBV10-2 to TRBJ2-3; 9 nucleotides match TRBD2. Germline assignment: CDR1 WSHSY and CDR2 SAAADI. J gave up 6 bases and V 3 bases, and 4 bases lay outside the gene matches. The CDR3 runs 14 residues. CDR3: CASSEGLAGDTQYF. DNA for the CDR3: TGCGCCAGCAGTGAAGGGCTAGCGGGGGATACGCAGTATTTT.

This chain connects TRBV10-3 to TRBJ1-1; 8 bases fit TRBD1. The CDR3 spans 15 residues. CDR1 and CDR2 (germline): ENHRY, SYGVKD. After removal of 6 bases from V and 1 base from J, the junction contained 7 bases not matched to a gene. Here the CDR3 DNA reads TGTGCCATCAGGGGAGATGACAGGGGGAACACTGAAGCTTTCTTT. Translating it yields CAIRGDDRGNTEAFF.

The chain links TRBV7-2 to TRBJ1-2; no reliable D call. This CDR3 comprises 14 residues. Germline V gene data show CDR1 as SGHTA and CDR2 as FQGNSA. Trimming left V 1 base short and J 2 bases short, with 8 bases between. CDR3 nucleotides: TGTGCCAGCAGCTTAGACCGAGGAAACTATGGCTACACCTTC. Its protein product is CASSLDRGNYGYTF.

The chain combines TRBV5-1 with TRBJ2-5; tentatively, D is TRBD1 (5 bases). Trimming took off 1 base at V and 5 bases at J, with 12 bases between the two ends. The germline gives CDR1 SGHRS, CDR2 YFSETQ. This CDR3 region has 14 residues. The chain's CDR3 is CASSLLGKGETQYF. The DNA for the CDR3 is TGCGCCAGCAGCTTGTTGGGTAAGGGGGAGACCCAGTACTTC.

The rearrangement links TRBV2 to TRBJ1-2, with TRBD1 matching over 7 bases. In germline, CDR1 is SNHLY, CDR2 FYNNEI. V gave up 4 bases and J gave up 5 bases; unmatched junction bases: 13. CDR3 length equals 16 residues. Here the CDR3 DNA reads TGTGCCAGCAGTGGATCTAGGACAGGCCCCCAATATGGCTACACCTTC. Translating it yields CASSGSRTGPQYGYTF.

The CDR3 bases are TGTGCCAGCAGTCAGACTAGTACCACAGATACGCAGTATTTT. Translated, it gives CASSQTSTTDTQYF. The chain couples TRBV6-5 to TRBJ2-3; maybe TRBD2 (6 bases). V was clipped by 5 bases and J by 2 bases, with 11 bases between them. CDR1 and CDR2 (germline): MNHEY, SVGAGI. The CDR3 sequence is 14 residues long.

V is TRBV4-1 and J is TRBJ2-2; TRBD1 might be the D (6 bases). V was trimmed by 8 bases and J by 1 base, leaving 11 bases between them. The CDR3 extends over 14 amino acids. Germline assignment: CDR1 MGHRA and CDR2 YSYEKL. In DNA, the CDR3 is TGCGCCAGCCGGGCGGACAGGAACACCGGGGAGCTGTTTTTT. This translates into CASRADRNTGELFF.

The chain is built from TRBV28 and TRBJ1-3; D unclear. Germline values: CDR1 MDHEN, CDR2 SYDVKM. Trimming removed 5 bases from V and 4 bases from J, with 6 bases in between. This CDR3 has 12 amino acids. DNA of the CDR3: TGTGCCAGCAGTCTACAGGGAAACACCATATATTTT. Translating it yields CASSLQGNTIYF.

This clone has just one count. The chain has TRBV10-3 and TRBJ1-6, with 9 positions matching TRBD1. This CDR3 is built from 14 residues. Germline-derived CDR1 and CDR2 are ENHRY and SYGVKD. V dropped 6 bases and J dropped 13; count of bases not matched to a gene: 10. In DNA form, the CDR3 reads TGTGCCATCAGGCCAACAGGGGGCGGGGGGCCCCTCCACTTT. Its translation is CAIRPTGGGGPLHF.

The chain uses TRBV12-3 or TRBV12-4 and TRBJ1-1, with D unresolved. V was clipped by 9 bases and J by 4 bases, with 15 bases between them. The CDR3 sequence is 13 residues long. CDR3 nucleotides: TGTGCCAGTTTGGGCACCAGAATCACTGAAGCTTTCTTT. It encodes CASLGTRITEAFF.

The rearrangement links TRBV6-6 to TRBJ1-5; perhaps TRBD1 as D (5 bases). Germline CDR1 and CDR2: MNHNY and SVGAGI (reference sequence). The CDR3 has 15 amino acids. Deletions cut 2 bases from V and 2 bases from J, with 10 bases between. CDR3 loop: CASSYIQVGNQPQHF. The DNA of the CDR3 is TGTGCCAGCAGTTACATACAGGTTGGCAATCAGCCCCAGCATTTT.

The chain joins TRBV5-5 to TRBJ2-7, with 10 positions matching TRBD1. Unmatched junction bases numbered 20, after V lost 4 bases and J lost 1 base. Germline V gene data show CDR1 as SGHKS and CDR2 as YYEKEE (reference sequence). CDR3 length equals 20 residues. In DNA, the CDR3 is TGTGCCAGCAGCCGGTTTCGCCGGGACAGGGGAGTAGTTCCTTCCTACGAGCAGTACTTC. It translates to CASSRFRRDRGVVPSYEQYF.

The chain is built from TRBV27 and TRBJ1-2, with TRBD1 matching 8 bases. J was trimmed by 9 bases and V by 5 bases; bases with no gene match: 8. The CDR3 sequence is 13 residues long. Germline loops: CDR1 MNHEY, CDR2 SMNVEV (reference sequence). The DNA of the CDR3 is TGTGCCAGCAGTAGCGGGACAGGTGAAAGCTACACCTTC. Protein product: CASSSGTGESYTF.